This TCR beta chain is from a study of Ad26.COV2.S vaccination and SARS-CoV-2 variants. Here immunoSEQ multiplex PCR was the method, and the copy in TCRdb shows in-frame clones only, minus some. This table has some 420,000 clones, 88% appearing once. The CDR3 length is 15 residues. Trimming stripped 4 bases from V and 7 bases from J, with 17 bases between. Per the germline V gene, CDR1 is MNHEY and CDR2 is SVGEGT. Noted treatment: 15 to 20 received Ad26.COV2.S at low or high dose, single or two shots; about five received placebo; per-sample allocation not given. Samples analyzed were those drawn on day 63 after the first vaccine or placebo injection. This clone showed up just a few times.

The sample here was peripheral blood, taken in a trial of Ad26.COV2.S vaccine versus placebo. The rearrangement links TRBV6-2 or TRBV6-3 to TRBJ2-1; a weak D match, TRBD2 (6 bases). The TCR originated in a person aged 18 to 59 who received the Ad26.COV2.S COVID-19 vaccine or a placebo. The CDR3 protein is CASSFGPGGRNEQFF. The CDR3 DNA follows: TGTGCCAGCAGTTTTGGGCCCGGGGGTAGGAATGAGCAGTTCTTC.